A selection of T cell receptor beta chains follows, all from one sample in a study of identical twins. TCRdb passed the 5' RACE reads through MiXCR, listing each CDR3 protein once. The table records fewer than 250,000 distinct CDR3 sequences, about 7.5% of them present only once. These data were also reused for a study on yellow fever vaccine responses in identical twins.

The sample comprised CD8+ T cells sorted from blood. These receptors were collected from a woman aged 18-29 years in good health. Each CDR3 is given with its conserved first and last residue.

CDR3aa	v_gene
CASSPRTSHQETQYF	TRBV18
CASSHNTQETQYF	TRBV4-2
CASTGTQQETQYF	TRBV10-2
CASSLARQGEQFF	TRBV11-2
CASSQATGVTYEQYF	TRBV4-1
CSVSTGAASGANVLTF	TRBV29-1
CASGTNRVGEQYF	TRBV27
CASRDGQFYEQYF	TRBV5-8
CASIQGRDTQYF	TRBV2
CASSLLGLTEAFF	TRBV28
CASSSSGGSINEQYF	TRBV9
CATSDWRSGAYNEQFF	TRBV24-1
CATQGVGGYNEQFF	TRBV15
CAAVKGQGIYEQYF	TRBV10-3
CASSYSTGYNEQFF	TRBV6-5
CASSFRTDRNTIYF	TRBV7-9
CASSPWDRKIYGYTF	TRBV13
CASSYSMVGLDKSTQETQYF	TRBV6-2/TRBV6-3
CASSLGGERTDTQYF	TRBV5-1
CASSLKGDIENIQYF	TRBV13